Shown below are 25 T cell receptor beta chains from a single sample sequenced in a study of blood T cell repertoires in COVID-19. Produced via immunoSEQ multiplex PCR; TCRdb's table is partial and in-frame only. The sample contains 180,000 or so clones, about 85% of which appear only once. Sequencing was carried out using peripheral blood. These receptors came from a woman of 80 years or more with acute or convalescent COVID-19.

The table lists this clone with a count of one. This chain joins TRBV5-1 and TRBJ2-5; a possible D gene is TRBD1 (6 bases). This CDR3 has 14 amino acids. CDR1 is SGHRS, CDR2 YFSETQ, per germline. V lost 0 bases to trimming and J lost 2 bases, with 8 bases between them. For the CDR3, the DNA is TGCGCCAGCAGCTTGGGTGGACAGCAAGAGACCCAGTACTTC. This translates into CASSLGGQQETQYF. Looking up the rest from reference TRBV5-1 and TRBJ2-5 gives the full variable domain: KAGVTQTPRYLIKTRGQQVTLSCSPISGHRSVSWYQQTPGQGLQFLFEYFSETQRNKGNFPGRFSGRQFSNSRSEMNVSTLELGDSALYLCASSLGGQQETQYFGPGTRLLVL.

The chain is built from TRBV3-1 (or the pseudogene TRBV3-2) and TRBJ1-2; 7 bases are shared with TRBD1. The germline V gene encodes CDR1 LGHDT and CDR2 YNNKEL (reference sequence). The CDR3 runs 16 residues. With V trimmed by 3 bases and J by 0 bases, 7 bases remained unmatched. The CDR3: CASSQLHRGPNYGYTF. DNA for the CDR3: TGTGCCAGCAGCCAGCTTCACAGGGGTCCTAACTATGGCTACACCTTC.

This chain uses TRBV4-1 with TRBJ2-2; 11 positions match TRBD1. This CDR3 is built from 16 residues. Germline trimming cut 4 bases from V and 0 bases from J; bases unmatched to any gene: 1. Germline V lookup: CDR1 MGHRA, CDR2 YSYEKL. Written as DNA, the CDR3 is TGCGCCAGCAGCCGGGGACAGGGGGCGAACACCGGGGAGCTGTTTTTT. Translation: CASSRGQGANTGELFF.

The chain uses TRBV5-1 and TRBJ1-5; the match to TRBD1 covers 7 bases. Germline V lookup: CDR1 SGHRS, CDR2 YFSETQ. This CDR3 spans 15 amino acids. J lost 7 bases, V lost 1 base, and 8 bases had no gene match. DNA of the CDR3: TGCGCCAGCAGCTTGTGGGGGACAGACTACCAGCCCCAGCATTTT. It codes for CASSLWGTDYQPQHF.

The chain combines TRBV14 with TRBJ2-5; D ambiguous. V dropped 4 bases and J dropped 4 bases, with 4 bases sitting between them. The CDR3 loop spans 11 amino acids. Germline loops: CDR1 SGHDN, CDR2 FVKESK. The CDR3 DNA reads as TGTGCCAGCAGCCTTAGAGAGACCCAGTACTTC. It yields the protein CASSLRETQYF. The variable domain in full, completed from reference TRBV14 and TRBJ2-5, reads EAGVTQFPSHSVIEKGQTVTLRCDPISGHDNLYWYRRVMGKEIKFLLHFVKESKQDESGMPNNRFLAERTGGTYSTLKVQPAELEDSGVYFCASSLRETQYFGPGTRLLVL.

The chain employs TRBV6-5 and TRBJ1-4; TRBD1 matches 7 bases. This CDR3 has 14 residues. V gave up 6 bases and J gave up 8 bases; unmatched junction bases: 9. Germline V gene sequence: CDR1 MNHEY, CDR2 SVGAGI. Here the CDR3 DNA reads TGTGCCAGCAGCCGAACAGGGGAAGGAGAAAAACTGTTTTTT. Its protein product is CASSRTGEGEKLFF.

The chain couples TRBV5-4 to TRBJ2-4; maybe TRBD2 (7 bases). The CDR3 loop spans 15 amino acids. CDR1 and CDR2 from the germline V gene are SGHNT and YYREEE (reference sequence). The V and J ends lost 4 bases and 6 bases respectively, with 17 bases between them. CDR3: CASSQEGGGGNIQYF. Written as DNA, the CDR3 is TGTGCCAGCAGCCAGGAGGGGGGGGGCGGAAACATTCAGTACTTC.

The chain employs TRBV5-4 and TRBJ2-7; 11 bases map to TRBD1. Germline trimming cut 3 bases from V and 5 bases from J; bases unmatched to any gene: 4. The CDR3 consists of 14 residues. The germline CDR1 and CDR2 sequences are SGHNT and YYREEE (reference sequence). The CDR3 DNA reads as TGTGCCAGCAGCTCACGGACAGGGGGCGACGAGCAGTACTTC. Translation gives CASSSRTGGDEQYF.

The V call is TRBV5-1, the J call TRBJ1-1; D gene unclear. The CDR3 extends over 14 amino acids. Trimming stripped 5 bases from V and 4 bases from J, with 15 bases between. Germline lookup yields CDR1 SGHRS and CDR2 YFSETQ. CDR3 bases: TGCGCCAGCAGTCCTTACAGTGGAAGCACTGAAGCTTTCTTT. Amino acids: CASSPYSGSTEAFF.

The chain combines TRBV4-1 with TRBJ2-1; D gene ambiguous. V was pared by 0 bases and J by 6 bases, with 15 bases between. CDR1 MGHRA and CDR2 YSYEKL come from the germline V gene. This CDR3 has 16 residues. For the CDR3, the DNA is TGCGCCAGCAGCCAAGAAGTAACTTCCCGCGGCAATGAGCAGTTCTTC. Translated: CASSQEVTSRGNEQFF.

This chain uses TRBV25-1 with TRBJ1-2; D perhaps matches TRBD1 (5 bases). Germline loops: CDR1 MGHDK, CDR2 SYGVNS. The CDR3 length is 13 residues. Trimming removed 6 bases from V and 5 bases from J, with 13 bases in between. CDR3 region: CASRPTGAYGYTF. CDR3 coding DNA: TGTGCCAGCAGACCAACAGGTGCATATGGCTACACCTTC.

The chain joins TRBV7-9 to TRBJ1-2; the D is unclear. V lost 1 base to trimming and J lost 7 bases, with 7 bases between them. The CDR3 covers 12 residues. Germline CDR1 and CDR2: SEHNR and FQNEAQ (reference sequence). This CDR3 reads CASSLGQAGYTF. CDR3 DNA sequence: TGTGCCAGCAGCTTAGGGCAGGCTGGCTACACCTTC.

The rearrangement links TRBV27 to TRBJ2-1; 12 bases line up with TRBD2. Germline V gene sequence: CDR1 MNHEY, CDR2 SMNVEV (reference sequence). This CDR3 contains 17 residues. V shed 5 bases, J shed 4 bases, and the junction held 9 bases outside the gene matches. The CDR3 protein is CASSPGPGLAGYNEQFF. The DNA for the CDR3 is TGTGCCAGCAGTCCGGGGCCGGGACTAGCGGGTTACAATGAGCAGTTCTTC.

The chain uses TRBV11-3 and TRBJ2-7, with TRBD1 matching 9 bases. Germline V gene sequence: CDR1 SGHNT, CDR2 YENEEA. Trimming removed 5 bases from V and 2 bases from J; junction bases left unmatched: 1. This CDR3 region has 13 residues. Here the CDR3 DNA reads TGTGCCAGCAGCAGGACAGGGGCCTACGAGCAGTACTTC. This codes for CASSRTGAYEQYF.

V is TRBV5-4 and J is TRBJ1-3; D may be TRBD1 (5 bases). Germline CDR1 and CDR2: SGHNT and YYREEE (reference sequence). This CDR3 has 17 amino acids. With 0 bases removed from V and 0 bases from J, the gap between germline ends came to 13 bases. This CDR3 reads CASSLAGAGRSGNTIYF. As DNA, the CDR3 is TGTGCCAGCAGCTTGGCCGGGGCGGGGCGCTCTGGAAACACCATATATTTT.

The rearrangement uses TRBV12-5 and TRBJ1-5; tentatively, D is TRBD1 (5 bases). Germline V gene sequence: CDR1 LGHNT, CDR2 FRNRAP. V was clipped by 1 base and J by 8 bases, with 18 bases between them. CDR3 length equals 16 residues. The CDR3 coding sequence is TGTGCTAGTGGTTTGGGTACCTCCGGGCAGGGCGAGCCCCAGCATTTT. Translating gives CASGLGTSGQGEPQHF.

The CDR3 protein is CSAREGYGYTF. In nucleotides, the CDR3 is TGCAGTGCACGGGAGGGGTATGGCTACACCTTC. V gene TRBV20-1 combines with J gene TRBJ1-2; D perhaps matches TRBD1 (5 bases). CDR3 size: 11 residues. V lost 6 bases to trimming and J lost 5 bases, with 10 bases between them. Germline CDR1 DFQATT, CDR2 SNEGSKA (reference sequence).

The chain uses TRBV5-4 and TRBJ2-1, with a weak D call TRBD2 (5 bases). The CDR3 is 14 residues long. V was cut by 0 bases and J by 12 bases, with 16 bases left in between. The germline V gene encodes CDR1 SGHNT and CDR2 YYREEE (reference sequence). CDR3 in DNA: TGTGCCAGCAGCTTGGGGCTAGCTTTAGAAGGGCAGTTCTTC. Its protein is CASSLGLALEGQFF.

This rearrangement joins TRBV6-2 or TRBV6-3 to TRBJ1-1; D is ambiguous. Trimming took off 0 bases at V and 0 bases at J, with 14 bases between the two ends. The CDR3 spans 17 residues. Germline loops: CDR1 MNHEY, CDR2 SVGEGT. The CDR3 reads CASSYSRGWGVNTEAFF. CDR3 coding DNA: TGTGCCAGCAGTTACTCCCGGGGATGGGGAGTGAACACTGAAGCTTTCTTT.

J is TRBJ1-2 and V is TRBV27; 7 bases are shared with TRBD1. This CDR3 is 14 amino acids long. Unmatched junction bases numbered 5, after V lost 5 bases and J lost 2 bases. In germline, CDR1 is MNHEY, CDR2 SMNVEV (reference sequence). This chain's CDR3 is CASSPMGQNYGYTF. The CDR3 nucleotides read TGTGCCAGCAGTCCGATGGGACAGAACTATGGCTACACCTTC.

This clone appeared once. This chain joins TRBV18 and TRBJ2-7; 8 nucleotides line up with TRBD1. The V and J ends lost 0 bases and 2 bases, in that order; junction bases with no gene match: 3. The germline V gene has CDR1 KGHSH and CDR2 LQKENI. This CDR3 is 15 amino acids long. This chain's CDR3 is CASSPPSRGPYEQYF. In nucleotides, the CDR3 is TGTGCCAGCTCACCACCTTCCAGGGGGCCCTACGAGCAGTACTTC.

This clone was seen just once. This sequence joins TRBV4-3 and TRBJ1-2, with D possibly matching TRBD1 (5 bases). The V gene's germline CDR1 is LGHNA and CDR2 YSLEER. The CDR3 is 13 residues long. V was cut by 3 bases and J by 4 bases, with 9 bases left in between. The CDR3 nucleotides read TGCGCCAGCAGCCAGCAGGGCGGCTATGGCTACACCTTC. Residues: CASSQQGGYGYTF.

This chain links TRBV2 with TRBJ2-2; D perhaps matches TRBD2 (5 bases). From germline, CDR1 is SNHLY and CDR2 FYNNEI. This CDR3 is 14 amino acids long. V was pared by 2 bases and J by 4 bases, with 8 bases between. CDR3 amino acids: CASSELEATGELFF. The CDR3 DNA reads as TGTGCCAGCAGTGAATTGGAGGCCACCGGGGAGCTGTTTTTT.

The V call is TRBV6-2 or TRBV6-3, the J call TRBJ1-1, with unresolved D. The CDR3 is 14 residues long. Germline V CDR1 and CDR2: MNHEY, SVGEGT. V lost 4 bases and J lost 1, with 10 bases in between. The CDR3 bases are TGTGCCAGCAGTTTTAGCACGGGGAACACTGAAGCTTTCTTT. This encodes CASSFSTGNTEAFF.

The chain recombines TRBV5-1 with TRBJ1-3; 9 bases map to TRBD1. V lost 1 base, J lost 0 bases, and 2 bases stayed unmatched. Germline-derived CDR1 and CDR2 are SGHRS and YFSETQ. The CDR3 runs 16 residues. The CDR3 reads CASSLQGQGSGNTIYF. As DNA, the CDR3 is TGCGCCAGCAGCTTGCAGGGACAGGGCTCTGGAAACACCATATATTTT.